These 15 T cell receptor beta chains were all obtained from the same sample, sequenced in a study of T cell changes during pregnancy in multiple sclerosis. Produced via immunoSEQ multiplex PCR; TCRdb's table is partial and in-frame only. Of 95,000 to 100,000 clones in the sample, more than 90% are singletons; the top ten hold around 3.1%. Sequenced here: peripheral blood, sampled in the second trimester of pregnancy. These receptors were collected from a female donor with multiple sclerosis, enrolled in a pregnancy study.

The rearrangement joins TRBV28 to TRBJ2-2; 8 nucleotides align to TRBD1. The germline CDR1 and CDR2 sequences are MDHEN and SYDVKM. Losses at the gene ends were 2 bases for V and 3 bases for J; bases not matched to a gene: 2. This CDR3 region has 15 residues. The CDR3 loop reads CASSLRDRYTGELFF. In DNA form, the CDR3 reads TGTGCCAGCAGTTTACGGGACAGGTACACCGGGGAGCTGTTTTTT.

The rearrangement joins TRBV7-2 to TRBJ2-2, with TRBD2 matching over 8 bases. Germline CDR1 is SGHTA and CDR2 is FQGNSA. The CDR3 runs 16 residues. J lost 5 bases, V lost 5 bases, and 10 bases had no gene match. CDR3 sequence reads: CASSPGRVGVTGELFF. DNA for the CDR3: TGTGCCAGCAGCCCCGGGAGGGTTGGCGTTACCGGGGAGCTGTTTTTT. Full variable domain (missing parts from reference TRBV7-2 and TRBJ2-2): GAGVSQSPSNKVTEKGKDVELRCDPISGHTALYWYRQSLGQGLEFLIYFQGNSAPDKSGLPSDRFSAERTGGSVSTLTIQRTQQEDSAVYLCASSPGRVGVTGELFFGEGSRLTVL.

The chain uses TRBV7-2 and TRBJ2-1; D possibly corresponds to TRBD2 (6 bases). In germline, CDR1 is SGHTA, CDR2 FQGNSA. Trimming took off 5 bases at V and 4 bases at J, with 18 bases between the two ends. The CDR3 has 16 residues. The CDR3 loop is CASSKYGTSQYNEQFF. The DNA of the CDR3 is TGTGCCAGCAGCAAGTACGGGACTTCACAGTACAATGAGCAGTTCTTC.

Points on this clone: One end of the junction is discordant with germline, which a read error may explain. The rearrangement links TRBV19 to TRBJ2-7; TRBD1 matches 9 bases. This CDR3 has 14 residues. CDR1 and CDR2 (germline): LNHDA, SQIVND (reference sequence). CDR3 sequence reads: CASRRTGVSHEQYF. The CDR3 nucleotides are TGTGCCAGTAGACGGACAGGGGTCTCCCACGAGCAGTACTTC.

The chain joins TRBV7-2 to TRBJ2-1; a possible D gene is TRBD2 (5 bases). The CDR3 loop spans 15 amino acids. Trimming cost V 1 base and J 4 bases, with 11 bases left between them. From germline, CDR1 is SGHTA and CDR2 FQGNSA. For the CDR3, the DNA is TGTGCCAGCAGCTTAGGGCAGAGGGTATACAATGAGCAGTTCTTC. Its translation: CASSLGQRVYNEQFF.

The count of this clone is one. The chain joins TRBV28 to TRBJ1-5; TRBD1 agrees at 8 bases. The V gene end was trimmed by 4 bases and the J gene end by 5 bases; junction bases not matched to a gene: 4. Germline-derived CDR1 and CDR2 are MDHEN and SYDVKM. The CDR3 is made up of 14 amino acids. CDR3 sequence reads: CASSSGGNHQPQHF. The CDR3 coding sequence is TGTGCCAGCAGTTCAGGGGGCAACCATCAGCCCCAGCATTTT.

The chain carries TRBV10-3 and TRBJ1-1, with a possible D match to TRBD1 (6 bases). The CDR3 runs to 15 residues. V was shortened by 2 bases and J by 6 bases, with 16 bases between the two germline ends. Per the germline V gene, CDR1 is ENHRY and CDR2 is SYGVKD. CDR3 sequence (DNA): TGTGCCATCAGTGAGCAAGGGTGGGGGGGCCCTGAAGCTTTCTTT. Amino acids: CAISEQGWGGPEAFF.

The chain employs TRBV2 and TRBJ2-6; D possibly corresponds to TRBD1 (6 bases). This CDR3 is 15 amino acids long. The germline V gene has CDR1 SNHLY and CDR2 FYNNEI. The germline V and J ends were trimmed by 4 bases and 2 bases, with 9 bases remaining between them. CDR3: CASSATGTGANVLTF. DNA for the CDR3: TGTGCCAGCAGTGCCACAGGGACTGGGGCCAACGTCCTGACTTTC.

The chain is built from TRBV30 and TRBJ2-2; D is ambiguous. Germline V gene lookup returns CDR1 GTSNPN and CDR2 SVGIG (reference sequence). Trimming took 3 bases from V and 1 from J, leaving 15 bases between them. This CDR3 is built from 16 residues. The CDR3 DNA sequence: TGTGCCTGGAGAAGGCTTACTAACCTGAACACCGGGGAGCTGTTTTTT. This codes for CAWRRLTNLNTGELFF. Filled out from reference TRBV30 and TRBJ2-2, the complete variable domain reads SQTIHQWPATLVQPVGSPLSLECTVEGTSNPNLYWYRQAAGRGLQLLFYSVGIGQISSEVPQNLSASRPQDRQFILSSKKLLLSDSGFYLCAWRRLTNLNTGELFFGEGSRLTVL.

This chain uses TRBV19 with TRBJ1-2; D is unclear. The CDR3 sequence is 15 residues long. Germline V gives CDR1 LNHDA, CDR2 SQIVND (reference sequence). Deletions cut 5 bases from V and 7 bases from J, with 20 bases between. CDR3 in DNA: TGTGCCAGTAGTCCTGGCTCTCGTGCCCCCGTTGGCTACACCTTC. Protein product: CASSPGSRAPVGYTF.

The V call is TRBV9, the J call TRBJ2-1; possible D gene TRBD1, 6 bases. V shed 2 bases and J shed 1 base, with 10 bases lying between them. The CDR3 loop spans 15 amino acids. Germline V gives CDR1 SGDLS, CDR2 YYNGEE. CDR3 sequence: CASSVAGDSYNEQFF. The CDR3 DNA is TGTGCCAGCAGCGTCGCAGGGGATTCCTACAATGAGCAGTTCTTC.

V and J are TRBV10-3 and TRBJ2-5; weak D call: TRBD1 (5 bases). The CDR3 contains 14 residues. V gave up 4 bases and J gave up 0 bases, with 9 bases separating them. Germline CDR1 is ENHRY and CDR2 is SYGVKD. The CDR3 DNA reads TGTGCCATCAGTGTTGGGGCGGACCAAGAGACCCAGTACTTC. Amino acid sequence: CAISVGADQETQYF.

The genes are TRBV7-2 and TRBJ2-2, with TRBD2 matching over 11 bases. The CDR3 is made up of 19 amino acids. Germline V gene data show CDR1 as SGHTA and CDR2 as FQGNSA. The V and J ends lost 3 bases and 4 bases, in that order; junction bases with no gene match: 13. CDR3: CASSFRLAGRRIGTGELFF. In DNA form, the CDR3 reads TGTGCCAGCAGCTTTCGACTAGCGGGAAGACGGATAGGCACCGGGGAGCTGTTTTTT.

The rearrangement joins TRBV7-9 to TRBJ1-2, with TRBD1 matching over 7 bases. Trimming removed 1 base from V and 6 bases from J; junction bases left unmatched: 11. Germline lookup yields CDR1 SEHNR and CDR2 FQNEAQ (reference sequence). The CDR3 is made up of 16 amino acids. CDR3 region: CASSLEARRGQNGYTF. In DNA form, the CDR3 reads TGTGCCAGCAGCTTAGAAGCCAGGAGGGGGCAGAATGGCTACACCTTC.

V and J are TRBV19 and TRBJ1-5; D is unclear. Deletions cut 6 bases from V and 0 bases from J, with 12 bases between. The CDR3 consists of 15 residues. Germline loops: CDR1 LNHDA, CDR2 SQIVND (reference sequence). This CDR3 is CASRAGTNSNQPQHF. DNA of the CDR3: TGTGCCAGTAGGGCAGGCACAAATAGCAATCAGCCCCAGCATTTT. The complete variable domain, with remaining parts taken from reference TRBV19 and TRBJ1-5, reads DGGITQSPKYLFRKEGQNVTLSCEQNLNHDAMYWYRQDPGQGLRLIYYSQIVNDFQKGDIAEGYSVSREKKESFPLTVTSAQKNPTAFYLCASRAGTNSNQPQHFGDGTRLSIL.